This T cell receptor (beta chain) derives from a study of T cell responses to AZD1222 COVID-19 vaccine. Whole-study context: Whether given at about 4 or about 12 weeks, second doses were pooled.

Per germline, CDR1 SGHRS and CDR2 YFSETQ. Deletions cut 4 bases from V and 3 bases from J, with 16 bases between. CDR3 size: 15 residues. Whole-study results and caveats: Per reports, nearly half of all spike-specific TCRs target regions that are unmutated in variants. Baseline seropositivity characterized only a handful of AZD1222 recipients. The peak T cell response came first, and repertoires were sampled only after it.

The protocol was immunoSEQ multiplex PCR, while the TCRdb copy is restricted to in-frame clones and leaves out a portion. The repertoire holds under 200,000 clones, with approximately 90% as singletons. With regard to this clone: Its matching antigen is unknown.

This sample comprised peripheral blood, obtained on day 0 of AZD1222 vaccination. The TCR sequence derives from an adult in good health. The V and J genes are TRBV5-1 and TRBJ1-2; no reliable D call. The CDR3 here is CASSPEGLRDYGYTF. The CDR3 nucleotides are TGCGCCAGCAGCCCGGAAGGCCTTCGAGACTATGGCTACACCTTC.